The 19 T cell receptor beta chains listed next were all sequenced from one sample in a study of T cell repertoires in cytomegalovirus infection. No antigen has been identified for these receptors. TCRdb used MiXCR to reprocess the reads, holding one entry per CDR3 protein. The data show roughly 860,000 distinct CDR3 sequences, with 32% seen just once and around 12% held by the top ten. Source: cultured CD8+ T cells from PBMCs, taken from culture after CMV antigen stimulation. These receptors came from a human donor in good health (CMV status not recorded). Some clones in this sample may be carry-over from other donors' samples.

The J gene is TRBJ2-2, the V gene TRBV9, with D maybe TRBD2 (6 bases). Germline V lookup: CDR1 SGDLS, CDR2 YYNGEE. The V gene lost 1 base and the J gene lost 0 bases, with 10 bases spanning the gap. The CDR3 loop spans 16 amino acids. For the CDR3, the DNA is TGTGCCAGCAGCGTATGGGAGGCGACGAACACCGGGGAGCTGTTTTTT. This encodes CASSVWEATNTGELFF.

This clonotype was observed at least ten times. The DNA for the CDR3 is TGTGCCAGTAGTGCTAGGACAGGGCCCGATACGCAGTATTTT. As protein: CASSARTGPDTQYF. The chain carries TRBV19 and TRBJ2-3, with TRBD1 matching 8 bases. The junction had 7 bases not matched to a gene; V was cut back by 5 bases and J by 6 bases. CDR3 length: 14 amino acids. Germline CDR1 reads LNHDA; CDR2 reads SQIVND (reference sequence).

The CDR3 is CASSDGGTAFF. CDR3 bases: TGTGCCAGCAGTGATGGGGGGACAGCTTTCTTT. The J gene is TRBJ1-1, the V gene TRBV6-4; a possible D gene is TRBD1 (5 bases). The germline CDR1 and CDR2 sequences are MRHNA and SNTAGT. CDR3 length: 11 residues. Between the trimmed V and J ends, which lost 3 bases and 10 bases, there was a span of 9 bases.

This clonotype was found a few times. V is TRBV6-2 or TRBV6-3 and J is TRBJ2-5, with 11 bases lining up with TRBD2. Germline V gene sequence: CDR1 MNHEY, CDR2 SVGEGT. Trimming removed 2 bases from V and 2 bases from J; junction bases left unmatched: 19. CDR3 length equals 21 residues. The CDR3 DNA reads as TGTGCCAGCAGTTACCCGGACAGGGTCGTACTAGCGGGGGACCTACAAGAGACCCAGTACTTC. Protein: CASSYPDRVVLAGDLQETQYF.

This CDR3 is CASSLGDPDTQYF. The CDR3 DNA is TGTGCCAGCAGTTTGGGGGACCCAGATACGCAGTATTTT. The rearrangement uses TRBV6-2 or TRBV6-3 and TRBJ2-3; D is possibly TRBD1 or TRBD2 (5 bases each). The CDR3 is made up of 13 amino acids. Germline CDR1 is MNHEY and CDR2 is SVGEGT. V was pared by 4 bases and J by 4 bases, with 9 bases between.

In its sample, this clonotype was seen a few times. The chain has TRBV5-1 and TRBJ2-3, with a weak D call TRBD1 (6 bases). V was pared by 0 bases and J by 1 base, with 15 bases between. The CDR3 covers 17 residues. The germline V gene encodes CDR1 SGHRS and CDR2 YFSETQ. The CDR3 is CASSLVWGRDGTDTQYF. The DNA for the CDR3 is TGCGCCAGCAGCTTGGTATGGGGGCGAGATGGCACAGATACGCAGTATTTT. The full variable domain, its missing parts supplied by reference TRBV5-1 and TRBJ2-3, is KAGVTQTPRYLIKTRGQQVTLSCSPISGHRSVSWYQQTPGQGLQFLFEYFSETQRNKGNFPGRFSGRQFSNSRSEMNVSTLELGDSALYLCASSLVWGRDGTDTQYFGPGTRLTVL.

The rearrangement joins TRBV3-1 to TRBJ2-1; 13 nucleotides align to TRBD2. Looked up from germline, CDR1 is LGHDT and CDR2 is YNNKEL (reference sequence). V lost 0 bases to trimming and J lost 4 bases; unmatched junction nucleotides: 3. This CDR3 is built from 17 residues. CDR3 in DNA: TGTGCCAGCAGCCAAGATATGACTAGCGGGGGGTACAATGAGCAGTTCTTC. It is translated as CASSQDMTSGGYNEQFF.

The CDR3 loop is CASSPGQLNEQFF. Written as DNA, the CDR3 is TGTGCCAGCAGCCCGGGACAGCTAAATGAGCAGTTCTTC. The gene calls are TRBV12-3 or TRBV12-4 and TRBJ2-1; 7 bases match TRBD1. This CDR3 comprises 13 residues. The V segment lost 6 bases and the J segment 7 bases; nucleotides outside the gene matches: 6.

There are many counts of this clonotype. The chain joins TRBV12-3 or TRBV12-4 to TRBJ2-5; D may be TRBD2 (6 bases). V was shortened by 5 bases and J by 5 bases, with 18 bases between the two germline ends. This CDR3 region has 15 residues. The CDR3 DNA follows: TGTGCCAGCAGTCCCGGAGGGTACAGAGTGGAGACCCAGTACTTC. Its translation: CASSPGGYRVETQYF.

This clonotype was detected only a few times. CDR3 region: CASSYDRGEQPQHF. In DNA, the CDR3 is TGTGCCAGCAGTTACGACAGGGGTGAACAGCCCCAGCATTTT. V gene TRBV6-6 combines with J gene TRBJ1-5; 8 positions match TRBD1. Germline CDR1 and CDR2: MNHNY and SVGAGI (reference sequence). The V segment lost 2 bases and the J segment 7 bases; nucleotides outside the gene matches: 4. The CDR3 sequence is 14 residues long.

This clonotype was counted a few times. The chain links TRBV7-9 to TRBJ1-6; D remains unclear. Germline V gene sequence: CDR1 SEHNR, CDR2 FQNEAQ (reference sequence). The CDR3 totals 18 residues. Between the trimmed V and J ends, which lost 2 bases and 5 bases, there was a span of 19 bases. In DNA form, the CDR3 reads TGTGCCAGCAGCTTAAACAGAGGGCCCAAGATAGATAATTCACCCCTCCACTTT. This encodes CASSLNRGPKIDNSPLHF.

The CDR3 coding sequence is TGTGCCAGCAGCCTATTGCGGGTCGAGGGCACAGATACGCAGTATTTT. Translating it yields CASSLLRVEGTDTQYF. This rearrangement joins TRBV27 to TRBJ2-3; TRBD2 is a possible D gene (5 bases). Germline CDR1 reads MNHEY; CDR2 reads SMNVEV (reference sequence). The V gene lost 6 bases and the J gene lost 1 base, with 17 bases spanning the gap. CDR3 length equals 16 residues.

The chain uses TRBV19 and TRBJ2-1; D ambiguous. The CDR3 length is 12 residues. Trimming removed 7 bases from V and 6 bases from J, with 10 bases in between. The germline CDR1 and CDR2 sequences are LNHDA and SQIVND (reference sequence). In DNA, the CDR3 is TGTGCCAGTATGGGCCTATCCAATGAGCAGTTCTTC. Its translation: CASMGLSNEQFF.

This clonotype was seen a few times. The V call is TRBV10-3, the J call TRBJ2-6; 8 bases are a match to TRBD1. V shed 8 bases and J 0 bases; nucleotides not matched to a gene: 6. The CDR3 is made up of 16 amino acids. CDR1 is ENHRY, CDR2 SYGVKD, per germline. CDR3 in DNA: TGTGCCATCTCCGGGACAGGTGACTCTGGGGCCAACGTCCTGACTTTC. As protein: CAISGTGDSGANVLTF.

This clonotype was recorded a few times. The chain has TRBV10-3 and TRBJ2-2; possibly TRBD1 for D (5 bases). V lost 8 bases, J lost 1 base, and 11 bases lay in between. This CDR3 spans 14 amino acids. From germline, CDR1 is ENHRY and CDR2 SYGVKD. The DNA of the CDR3 is TGTGCCATCGGTAATGACAGGAACACCGGGGAGCTGTTTTTT. Its translation: CAIGNDRNTGELFF.

This rearrangement joins TRBV12-3 or TRBV12-4 to TRBJ1-1; possible D gene TRBD1, 5 bases. The V gene lost 3 bases and the J gene lost 4 bases, with 12 bases spanning the gap. The CDR3 runs 14 residues. The CDR3 protein is CASSLEGSSTEAFF. The CDR3 coding sequence is TGTGCCAGCAGTTTGGAGGGGTCGAGCACTGAAGCTTTCTTT.

This clonotype is a singleton in its sample. This chain connects TRBV7-6 to TRBJ2-3; D possibly corresponds to TRBD1 (5 bases). Germline V gene sequence: CDR1 SGHVS, CDR2 FNYEAQ. Trimming took 0 bases from V and 3 from J, leaving 19 bases between them. The CDR3 sequence is 18 residues long. CDR3 sequence: CASSLAEGVWTTTDTQYF. CDR3 DNA: TGTGCCAGCAGCTTAGCGGAAGGGGTCTGGACGACGACAGATACGCAGTATTTT.

The chain recombines TRBV4-2 with TRBJ1-4, with D perhaps TRBD1 (6 bases). V lost 3 bases to trimming and J lost 6 bases, with 17 bases between them. CDR3 length: 16 residues. Germline V gene data show CDR1 as LGHNA and CDR2 as YNFKEQ. CDR3 region: CASSQEGDFSDEKLFF. The CDR3 DNA sequence: TGTGCCAGCAGCCAGGAGGGGGACTTTTCCGATGAAAAACTGTTTTTT.

V and J are TRBV7-8 and TRBJ2-3; 8 bases match TRBD2. Germline values: CDR1 SGHVS, CDR2 FQNEAQ. The J segment lost 0 bases and the V segment lost 0 bases, leaving 5 bases of the junction unmatched. The CDR3 consists of 17 residues. The CDR3 sequence is CASSLAVSGESTDTQYF. The DNA of the CDR3 is TGTGCCAGCAGCTTAGCGGTTAGCGGGGAGAGCACAGATACGCAGTATTTT.